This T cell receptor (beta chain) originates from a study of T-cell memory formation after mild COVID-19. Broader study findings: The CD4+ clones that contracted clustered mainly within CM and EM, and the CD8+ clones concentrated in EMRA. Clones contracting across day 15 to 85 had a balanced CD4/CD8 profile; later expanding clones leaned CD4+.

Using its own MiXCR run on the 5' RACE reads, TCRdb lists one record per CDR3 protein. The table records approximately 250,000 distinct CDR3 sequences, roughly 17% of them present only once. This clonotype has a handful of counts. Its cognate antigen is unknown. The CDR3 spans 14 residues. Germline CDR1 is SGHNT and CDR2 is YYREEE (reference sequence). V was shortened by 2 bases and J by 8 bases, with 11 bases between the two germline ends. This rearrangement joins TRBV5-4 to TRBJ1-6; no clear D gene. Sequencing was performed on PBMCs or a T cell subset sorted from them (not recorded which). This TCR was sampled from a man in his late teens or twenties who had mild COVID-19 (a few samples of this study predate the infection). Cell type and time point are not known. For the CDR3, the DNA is TGTGCCAGCAGCTTCGCAGGACGAGATTCACCCCTCCACTTT. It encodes CASSFAGRDSPLHF.